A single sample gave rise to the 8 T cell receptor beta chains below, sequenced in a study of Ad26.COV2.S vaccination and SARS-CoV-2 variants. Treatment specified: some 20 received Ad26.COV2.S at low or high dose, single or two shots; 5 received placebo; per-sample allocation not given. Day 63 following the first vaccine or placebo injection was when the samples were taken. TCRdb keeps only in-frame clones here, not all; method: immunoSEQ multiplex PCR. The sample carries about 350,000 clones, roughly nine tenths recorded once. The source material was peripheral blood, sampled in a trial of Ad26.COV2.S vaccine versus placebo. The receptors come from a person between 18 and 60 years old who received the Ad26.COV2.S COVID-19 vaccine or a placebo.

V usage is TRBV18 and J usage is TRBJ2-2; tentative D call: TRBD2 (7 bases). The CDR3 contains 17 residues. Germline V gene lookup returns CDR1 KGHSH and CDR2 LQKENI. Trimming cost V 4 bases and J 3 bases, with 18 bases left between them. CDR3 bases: TGTGCCAGCTCACAGAAAACCGGGGGGCCGGACACCGGGGAGCTGTTTTTT. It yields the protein CASSQKTGGPDTGELFF.

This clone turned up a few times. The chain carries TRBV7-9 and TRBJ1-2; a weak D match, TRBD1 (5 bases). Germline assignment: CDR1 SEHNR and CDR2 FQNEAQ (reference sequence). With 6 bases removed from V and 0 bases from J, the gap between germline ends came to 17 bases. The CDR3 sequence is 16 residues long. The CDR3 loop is CASSSGHIASNYGYTF. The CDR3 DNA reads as TGTGCCAGCAGTTCAGGACACATAGCTTCTAACTATGGCTACACCTTC.

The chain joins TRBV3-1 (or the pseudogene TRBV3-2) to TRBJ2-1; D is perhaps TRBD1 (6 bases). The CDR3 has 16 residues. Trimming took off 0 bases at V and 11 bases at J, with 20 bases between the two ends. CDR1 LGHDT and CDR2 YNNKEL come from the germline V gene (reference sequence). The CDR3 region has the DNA TGTGCCAGCAGCCAAGATAGGACAGTGGTATACAAGCAGCAGTTCTTC. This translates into CASSQDRTVVYKQQFF.

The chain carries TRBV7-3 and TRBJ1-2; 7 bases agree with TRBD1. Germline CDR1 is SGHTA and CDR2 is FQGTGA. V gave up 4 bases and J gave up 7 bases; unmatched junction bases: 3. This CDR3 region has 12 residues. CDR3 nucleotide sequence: TGTGCCAGCAGCTCTGACAGGGTTGGCTACACCTTC. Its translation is CASSSDRVGYTF.

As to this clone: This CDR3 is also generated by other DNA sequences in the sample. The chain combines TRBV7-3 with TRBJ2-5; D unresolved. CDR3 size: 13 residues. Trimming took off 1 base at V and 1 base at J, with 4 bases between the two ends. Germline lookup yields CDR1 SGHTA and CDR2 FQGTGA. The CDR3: CASSLSGQETQYF. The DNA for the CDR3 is TGTGCCAGCAGCTTAAGCGGCCAAGAGACCCAGTACTTC.

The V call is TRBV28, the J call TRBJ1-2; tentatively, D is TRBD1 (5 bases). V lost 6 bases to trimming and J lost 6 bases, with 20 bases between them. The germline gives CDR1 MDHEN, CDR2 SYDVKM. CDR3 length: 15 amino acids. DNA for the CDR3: TGTGCCAGCAGAACCCCAATCCCACGACAGAATGGCTACACCTTC. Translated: CASRTPIPRQNGYTF.

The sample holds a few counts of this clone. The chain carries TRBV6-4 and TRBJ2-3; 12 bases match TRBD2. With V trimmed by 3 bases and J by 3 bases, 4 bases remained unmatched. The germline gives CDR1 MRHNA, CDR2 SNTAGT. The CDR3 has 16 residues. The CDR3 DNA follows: TGTGCCAGCAGTGAAGCTAGCGGGAGGGAAACAGATACGCAGTATTTT. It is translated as CASSEASGRETDTQYF.

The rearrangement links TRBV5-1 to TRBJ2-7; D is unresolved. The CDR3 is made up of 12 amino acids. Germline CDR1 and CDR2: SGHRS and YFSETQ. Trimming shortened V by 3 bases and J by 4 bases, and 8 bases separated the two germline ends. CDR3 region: CASSSESYEQYF. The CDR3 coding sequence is TGCGCCAGCAGCTCTGAGTCTTACGAGCAGTACTTC.